This passage covers 18 T cell receptor beta chains from one sample sequenced in a study of CD8 T cells in ankylosing spondylitis. TCRdb processed the 5' RACE reads anew with MiXCR; each CDR3 protein has one entry. The sample lists 85,000 to 90,000 distinct CDR3 sequences; 27% were seen once. The sequencing input was blood, either unsorted or a sorted T cell fraction (not recorded which). These receptors all stem from a male donor with ankylosing spondylitis or in good health (not recorded which).

This clonotype was counted between two and nine times. The rearrangement joins TRBV20-1 to TRBJ2-7; 10 bases are shared with TRBD2. The length of the CDR3 is 14 residues. V lost 5 bases, J lost 4 bases, and 8 bases stayed unmatched. Germline-derived CDR1 and CDR2 are DFQATT and SNEGSKA (reference sequence). The CDR3 DNA follows: TGCAGTGCTCTAGCGGGGGTGGCAGGATACGAGCAGTACTTC. Translated, it gives CSALAGVAGYEQYF.

The V gene is TRBV20-1, the J gene TRBJ2-7; 12 nucleotides line up with TRBD2. Per the germline V gene, CDR1 is DFQATT and CDR2 is SNEGSKA (reference sequence). The V gene end was trimmed by 2 bases and the J gene end by 5 bases; junction bases not matched to a gene: 7. This CDR3 has 15 residues. The CDR3: CSARTRTSGAHEQYV. Written as DNA, the CDR3 is TGCAGTGCTAGAACCCGGACTAGCGGGGCCCACGAGCAGTACGTC.

The chain couples TRBV15 to TRBJ2-1; D is unresolved. The germline gives CDR1 LNHNV, CDR2 YYDKDF (reference sequence). Trimming shortened V by 8 bases and J by 8 bases, and 13 bases separated the two germline ends. The CDR3 is made up of 12 amino acids. In DNA form, the CDR3 reads TGTGCCACCGTTTCGAGTGGCGATGAGCAGTTCTTC. Translation: CATVSSGDEQFF.

This clonotype was seen many times. This chain connects TRBV20-1 to TRBJ2-3; D is perhaps TRBD2 (7 bases). The CDR3 spans 13 residues. V shed 0 bases and J shed 6 bases, with 10 bases lying between them. The germline V gene encodes CDR1 DFQATT and CDR2 SNEGSKA (reference sequence). The CDR3 here is CSAREGGVDTQYF. CDR3 in DNA: TGCAGTGCTAGAGAAGGGGGGGTGGATACGCAGTATTTT.

The CDR3, as DNA: TGTGCCAGCTCAATTTCACAGGGGAACACTGAAGCTTTCTTT. Its protein product is CASSISQGNTEAFF. The chain couples TRBV18 to TRBJ1-1, with a tentative D call TRBD1 (6 bases). In germline, CDR1 is KGHSH, CDR2 LQKENI. The V end lost 5 bases, the J end lost 1 base, and 11 bases lay between the germline ends. The CDR3 extends over 14 amino acids.

This clonotype has just a few counts. CDR3 DNA sequence: TGCGCCAGCAGCTTGGTGGGACAGGTATTCAATGAGCAGTTCTTC. This sequence encodes CASSLVGQVFNEQFF. V usage is TRBV5-1 and J usage is TRBJ2-1, with TRBD1 identical over 8 bases. This CDR3 comprises 15 residues. Per the germline V gene, CDR1 is SGHRS and CDR2 is YFSETQ. V trimming: 0 bases; J trimming: 6 bases; junction bases outside the gene matches: 5.

This clonotype was observed a handful of times. The chain uses TRBV20-1 and TRBJ2-7, with TRBD1 matching 7 bases. CDR3 length: 15 amino acids. Germline lookup yields CDR1 DFQATT and CDR2 SNEGSKA (reference sequence). Trimming cost V 3 bases and J 0 bases; bases outside gene matches: 8. CDR3 protein: CSASTAGTASYEQYF. Here the CDR3 DNA reads TGCAGTGCTAGTACAGCCGGGACAGCCTCCTACGAGCAGTACTTC.

The chain recombines TRBV12-5 with TRBJ2-2, with 10 bases that match TRBD2. Trimming at V came to 7 bases and at J to 6 bases, leaving 8 bases not matched to a gene. There are 15 residues in the CDR3. Per the germline V gene, CDR1 is LGHNT and CDR2 is FRNRAP. The CDR3 is CASAQSGGASGELFF. In nucleotides, the CDR3 is TGTGCTAGTGCCCAAAGCGGGGGGGCCTCCGGGGAGCTGTTTTTT.

This clonotype was seen only once. This chain connects TRBV4-1 to TRBJ2-2; 10 positions agree with TRBD2. The ends lost 1 base at V and 3 bases at J; junction bases unmatched: 8. CDR1 and CDR2 from the germline V gene are MGHRA and YSYEKL. The CDR3 contains 18 residues. Here the CDR3 reads CASSQGVTSGAYTGELFF. CDR3 coding DNA: TGCGCCAGCAGCCAAGGGGTAACTAGCGGGGCATACACCGGGGAGCTGTTTTTT.

This chain links TRBV28 with TRBJ2-5; possibly TRBD2 for D (5 bases). V lost 6 bases to trimming and J lost 3 bases, with 23 bases between them. There are 17 residues in the CDR3. Germline V gene lookup returns CDR1 MDHEN and CDR2 SYDVKM. Here the CDR3 reads CASSLFAASSGKETQYF. As DNA, the CDR3 is TGTGCCAGCAGCCTTTTCGCAGCTTCCTCGGGAAAAGAGACCCAGTACTTC.

In its sample, this clonotype was seen many times. The rearrangement joins TRBV20-1 to TRBJ2-3; TRBD2 aligns across 8 bases. From germline, CDR1 is DFQATT and CDR2 SNEGSKA (reference sequence). The length of the CDR3 is 15 residues. Trimming cost V 0 bases and J 6 bases; bases outside gene matches: 8. The DNA of the CDR3 is TGCAGTGCTAGAGATGAGCTAGCGGGTGGGGATACGCAGTATTTT. Its protein product is CSARDELAGGDTQYF.

This rearrangement joins TRBV5-1 to TRBJ1-1; a weak D match, TRBD1 (6 bases). This CDR3 has 16 amino acids. V lost 0 bases and J lost 5, with 17 bases in between. Germline V gives CDR1 SGHRS, CDR2 YFSETQ. The CDR3 loop is CASSLDRDGYLTEAFF. The CDR3 DNA reads TGCGCCAGCAGCTTGGACAGGGATGGCTACTTAACTGAAGCTTTCTTT.

Remarks on this clonotype: This may come from a read error, since a much larger clone is one base off. The CDR3 sequence: CVSSGGRAYNEQFF. The CDR3 DNA reads TGTGTCAGCAGCGGAGGAAGGGCCTACAATGAGCAGTTCTTC. The chain combines TRBV12-3 or TRBV12-4 with TRBJ2-1; tentatively, D is TRBD2 (5 bases). The CDR3 consists of 14 residues.

This clonotype was seen more than once but under ten times. V usage is TRBV5-1 and J usage is TRBJ2-3; no clear D gene. Germline loops: CDR1 SGHRS, CDR2 YFSETQ. This CDR3 has 12 residues. V was trimmed by 3 bases and J by 5 bases, leaving 7 bases between them. The CDR3 DNA reads TGCGCCAGCAGCTCCCGCGGAGATACGCAGTATTTT. It codes for CASSSRGDTQYF.

This clonotype was observed a handful of times. V usage is TRBV13 and J usage is TRBJ2-1; TRBD2 aligns across 10 bases. Germline V gives CDR1 PRHDT, CDR2 FYEKMQ (reference sequence). J was trimmed by 0 bases and V by 5 bases; bases with no gene match: 10. The CDR3 contains 18 residues. This chain's CDR3 is CASSRYSGGKDSYNEQFF. CDR3 sequence (DNA): TGTGCCAGCAGCCGGTATAGCGGGGGGAAAGACTCCTACAATGAGCAGTTCTTC.

This clonotype was seen more than once but under ten times. This chain uses TRBV5-1 with TRBJ1-6; D gene ambiguous. The V gene lost 0 bases and the J gene lost 7 bases, with 2 bases spanning the gap. Germline V gene sequence: CDR1 SGHRS, CDR2 YFSETQ. The CDR3 runs 12 residues. DNA of the CDR3: TGCGCCAGCAGCTTGGAGAATTCACCCCTCCACTTT. Its protein is CASSLENSPLHF.

The J gene is TRBJ2-7, the V gene TRBV7-8; D gene ambiguous. Between the trimmed V and J ends, which lost 4 bases and 6 bases, there was a span of 10 bases. The CDR3 covers 12 residues. In germline, CDR1 is SGHVS, CDR2 FQNEAQ. CDR3 protein: CASSYRQGEQYF. In nucleotides, the CDR3 is TGTGCCAGCAGCTACCGTCAAGGCGAGCAGTACTTC.

In this sample, this clonotype turned up many times. CDR3 sequence: CASTPVGETQYF. CDR3 nucleotide sequence: TGTGCCAGCACCCCCGTCGGGGAGACCCAGTACTTC. The chain employs TRBV6-6 and TRBJ2-5; D is ambiguous. Germline V gene data show CDR1 as MNHNY and CDR2 as SVGAGI (reference sequence). The CDR3 covers 12 residues. Trimming cost V 7 bases and J 5 bases, with 11 bases left between them.